Presented here are 23 T cell receptor beta chains from one specimen sequenced in a study of blood T cell repertoires in COVID-19. Assay: immunoSEQ multiplex PCR; the TCRdb copy retains only in-frame clones and omits some. The data contain roughly 290,000 clones, around four fifths of them singletons. Sequenced input: peripheral blood. The source of these receptors is a woman aged 50 to 60 with active or convalescent COVID-19.

The chain couples TRBV27 to TRBJ1-6; 7 bases are a match to TRBD1. V lost 7 bases, J lost 7 bases, and 7 bases stayed unmatched. Germline-derived CDR1 and CDR2 are MNHEY and SMNVEV (reference sequence). The CDR3 covers 14 residues. This CDR3 is CASNYRGRNSPLHF. The CDR3 bases are TGTGCCAGCAACTACAGGGGTAGGAATTCACCCCTCCACTTT.

This clone was observed a single time. The chain couples TRBV5-4 to TRBJ1-3; a possible D gene is TRBD1 (6 bases). Trimming left V 6 bases short and J 0 bases short, with 19 bases between. The CDR3 runs 17 residues. Germline V gene data show CDR1 as SGHNT and CDR2 as YYREEE (reference sequence). CDR3 coding DNA: TGTGCCAGCAACAAGACCCAAGACAGGAGCTCTGGAAACACCATATATTTT. Translation: CASNKTQDRSSGNTIYF.

The rearrangement links TRBV19 to TRBJ2-7, with a possible D match to TRBD2 (7 bases). With 5 bases removed from V and 0 bases from J, the gap between germline ends came to 17 bases. Per the germline V gene, CDR1 is LNHDA and CDR2 is SQIVND (reference sequence). This CDR3 comprises 16 residues. The CDR3 is CASSAFGGQSSYEQYF. The CDR3 DNA reads TGTGCCAGTAGTGCCTTCGGGGGGCAGAGCTCCTACGAGCAGTACTTC.

The chain links TRBV2 to TRBJ1-1, with D perhaps matching TRBD1 (5 bases). The CDR3 sequence is 16 residues long. V was shortened by 0 bases and J by 0 bases, with 11 bases between the two germline ends. Germline CDR1 is SNHLY and CDR2 is FYNNEI. The CDR3 DNA sequence: TGTGCCAGCAGTGAAGCGGTCGCAGGGATGAACACTGAAGCTTTCTTT. Amino acid sequence: CASSEAVAGMNTEAFF. The variable domain in full, completed from reference TRBV2 and TRBJ1-1, reads EPEVTQTPSHQVTQMGQEVILRCVPISNHLYFYWYRQILGQKVEFLVSFYNNEISEKSEIFDDQFSVERPDGSNFTLKIRSTKLEDSAMYFCASSEAVAGMNTEAFFGQGTRLTVV.

The V gene is TRBV6-5, the J gene TRBJ2-3; unclear D gene. CDR1 and CDR2 (germline): MNHEY, SVGAGI. V was pared by 4 bases and J by 0 bases, with 5 bases between. This CDR3 spans 13 amino acids. CDR3 region: CASSFSSTDTQYF. The CDR3, as DNA: TGTGCCAGCAGTTTCAGTAGCACAGATACGCAGTATTTT.

The rearrangement joins TRBV28 to TRBJ1-5; D possibly corresponds to TRBD1 (5 bases). Germline-derived CDR1 and CDR2 are MDHEN and SYDVKM. V shed 6 bases and J shed 3 bases, with 18 bases lying between them. The CDR3 runs 16 residues. The CDR3 bases are TGTGCCAGCAGCGGGCCAGGGCTCCCCCACAATCAGCCCCAGCATTTT. As protein: CASSGPGLPHNQPQHF.

The chain recombines TRBV29-1 with TRBJ1-2; D is unresolved. The CDR3 sequence is 13 residues long. V lost 6 bases and J 1 base, leaving 12 bases between the germline ends. Germline loops: CDR1 SQVTM, CDR2 ANQGSEA. CDR3 region: CSVVGQFNYGYTF. CDR3 in DNA: TGCAGCGTGGTGGGCCAATTTAACTATGGCTACACCTTC.

V is TRBV27 and J is TRBJ2-1; TRBD2 aligns across 10 bases. CDR3 length equals 22 residues. Germline V gives CDR1 MNHEY, CDR2 SMNVEV (reference sequence). Unmatched junction bases numbered 21, after V lost 2 bases and J lost 2 bases. The CDR3 reads CASSLGVRAGGPRIGTYNEQFF. CDR3 DNA: TGTGCCAGCAGTTTAGGCGTTAGAGCGGGAGGGCCGCGGATTGGCACCTACAATGAGCAGTTCTTC.

V gene TRBV6-6 combines with J gene TRBJ1-2; D not resolved. Germline CDR1 MNHNY, CDR2 SVGAGI (reference sequence). Deletions cut 5 bases from V and 8 bases from J, with 9 bases between. The CDR3 has 11 amino acids. The CDR3, as DNA: TGTGCCAGCAGTACTTTGGGCGGCTACACCTTC. Protein sequence: CASSTLGGYTF.

The genes are TRBV5-1 and TRBJ2-1, with 7 positions matching TRBD2. The ends lost 0 bases at V and 8 bases at J; junction bases unmatched: 5. Per the germline V gene, CDR1 is SGHRS and CDR2 is YFSETQ. The CDR3 is made up of 14 amino acids. The CDR3, as DNA: TGCGCCAGCAGCTTGGTGGGAGGGAGGGATGAGCAGTTCTTC. Translated: CASSLVGGRDEQFF.

The CDR3 DNA sequence: TGTGCCAGTAGATCAAGGGGCGAACAGCCCCAGCATTTT. Protein product: CASRSRGEQPQHF. J is TRBJ1-5 and V is TRBV19, with D maybe TRBD1 (5 bases). V was clipped by 6 bases and J by 7 bases, with 13 bases between them. Germline assignment: CDR1 LNHDA and CDR2 SQIVND (reference sequence). The CDR3 consists of 13 residues.

The table lists this clone with a few counts. Here the CDR3 DNA reads TGTGCCAGCAGCTTATCCTTCTGGGACAGGGGGCCTAACTATGGCTACACCTTC. Translation gives CASSLSFWDRGPNYGYTF. The genes are TRBV7-8 and TRBJ1-2; 12 nucleotides match TRBD1. The CDR3 consists of 18 residues. Unmatched junction bases numbered 7, after V lost 2 bases and J lost 0 bases. The V gene's germline CDR1 is SGHVS and CDR2 FQNEAQ.

The V and J genes are TRBV25-1 and TRBJ1-1; possible D gene TRBD1, 6 bases. Trimming removed 5 bases from V and 5 bases from J, with 12 bases in between. The CDR3 length is 13 residues. Germline CDR1 reads MGHDK; CDR2 reads SYGVNS. Here the CDR3 reads CASSWGGFTEAFF. CDR3 in DNA: TGTGCCAGCAGTTGGGGGGGCTTTACTGAAGCTTTCTTT.

This clone was seen only once. This chain joins TRBV5-6 and TRBJ2-4; 15 nucleotides match TRBD2. Trimming cost V 2 bases and J 8 bases; bases outside gene matches: 2. The CDR3 runs 15 residues. CDR1 and CDR2 (germline): SGHDT, YYEEEE. CDR3 DNA sequence: TGTGCCAGCAGCTTTCGGACTAGCGGGAGGGACATTCAGTACTTC. Protein: CASSFRTSGRDIQYF.

The CDR3 region has the DNA TGCGCCAGCAGCTTAGTAGCGGGAGGGACCTACAATGAGCAGTTCTTC. Its translation is CASSLVAGGTYNEQFF. V and J are TRBV5-1 and TRBJ2-1, with 11 nucleotides matching TRBD2. Germline V lookup: CDR1 SGHRS, CDR2 YFSETQ. V shed 2 bases, J shed 2 bases, and the junction held 3 bases outside the gene matches. The CDR3 is 16 residues long.

The chain couples TRBV5-1 to TRBJ2-1, with TRBD2 matching 7 bases. Germline V gene lookup returns CDR1 SGHRS and CDR2 YFSETQ. V dropped 4 bases and J dropped 0; count of bases not matched to a gene: 10. The CDR3 spans 17 residues. CDR3 residues: CASSPRIAGSSYNEQFF. The CDR3 DNA is TGCGCCAGCAGCCCCAGAATAGCGGGCAGCTCCTACAATGAGCAGTTCTTC.

The V gene is TRBV19, the J gene TRBJ2-7; D might be TRBD2 (5 bases). The CDR3 is 12 residues long. V lost 7 bases and J lost 0, with 7 bases in between. Germline V CDR1 and CDR2: LNHDA, SQIVND (reference sequence). CDR3 coding DNA: TGTGCCAGTAACGGGGACTCCTACGAGCAGTACTTC. Translating gives CASNGDSYEQYF. Variable domain in full (rest from reference TRBV19 and TRBJ2-7): DGGITQSPKYLFRKEGQNVTLSCEQNLNHDAMYWYRQDPGQGLRLIYYSQIVNDFQKGDIAEGYSVSREKKESFPLTVTSAQKNPTAFYLCASNGDSYEQYFGPGTRLTVT.

This clone was recorded only once. This chain connects TRBV25-1 to TRBJ1-1, with a possible D match to TRBD1 (5 bases). The CDR3 runs 13 residues. V was cut by 6 bases and J by 1 base, with 9 bases left in between. Germline V lookup: CDR1 MGHDK, CDR2 SYGVNS. CDR3: CASSSTGNTEAFF. The CDR3, as DNA: TGTGCCAGCAGCTCCACAGGGAACACTGAAGCTTTCTTT. The whole variable domain, filled in from reference TRBV25-1 and TRBJ1-1, reads EADIYQTPRYLVIGTGKKITLECSQTMGHDKMYWYQQDPGMELHLIHYSYGVNSTEKGDLSSESTVSRIRTEHFPLTLESARPSHTSQYLCASSSTGNTEAFFGQGTRLTVV.

This chain joins TRBV29-1 and TRBJ2-1, with D unclear. Germline V CDR1 and CDR2: SQVTM, ANQGSEA. The V gene lost 6 bases and the J gene lost 3 bases, with 15 bases spanning the gap. The CDR3 sequence is 14 residues long. The CDR3 loop is CSVTPAYLYNEQFF. CDR3 DNA sequence: TGCAGCGTGACTCCCGCTTACCTCTACAATGAGCAGTTCTTC.

Written as DNA, the CDR3 is TGTGCCAGCAGCACAACGACTAGCGGCTCCTACAATGAGCAGTTCTTC. It is translated as CASSTTTSGSYNEQFF. The chain joins TRBV4-2 to TRBJ2-1, with 9 bases fitting TRBD2. The CDR3 consists of 16 residues. Germline-derived CDR1 and CDR2 are LGHNA and YNFKEQ. J lost 0 bases, V lost 5 bases, and 5 bases had no gene match.

This clone was counted only a few times. This chain connects TRBV7-3 to TRBJ1-1; D is unresolved. Looked up from germline, CDR1 is SGHTA and CDR2 is FQGTGA. V gave up 4 bases and J gave up 2 bases, with 8 bases separating them. The CDR3 is made up of 13 amino acids. The CDR3 protein is CASSSFINTEAFF. CDR3 sequence (DNA): TGTGCCAGCAGCTCCTTTATTAACACTGAAGCTTTCTTT.

The chain carries TRBV19 and TRBJ2-3; no firm D call. The CDR3 length is 17 residues. Trimming cost V 5 bases and J 2 bases, with 20 bases left between them. CDR1 and CDR2 (germline): LNHDA, SQIVND (reference sequence). The CDR3 DNA sequence: TGTGCCAGTAGTTTCGGAGAGCTACCTGAGTCCACAGATACGCAGTATTTT. Translation: CASSFGELPESTDTQYF.

The V gene is TRBV30, the J gene TRBJ2-3; TRBD2 matches 9 bases. From germline, CDR1 is GTSNPN and CDR2 SVGIG (reference sequence). Trimming at V came to 4 bases and at J to 6 bases, leaving 2 bases not matched to a gene. The CDR3 length is 12 residues. The CDR3: CAWKAGGDTQYF. The DNA for the CDR3 is TGTGCCTGGAAGGCGGGGGGGGATACGCAGTATTTT.